This is a list of T cell receptor beta chains from one sample in a study of prognosis after radiotherapy for stage I lung cancer. A single record per CDR3 protein comes from TCRdb applying MiXCR to the multiplex PCR reads. The table has about 51,000 distinct CDR3 sequences, about a third seen once. Specimen: PBMCs, collected before or after stereotactic body radiation therapy (not recorded which). Receptors originate from a donor aged 50 or older with non-small cell lung cancer. Both conserved end residues are part of each CDR3. The D gene is left open where the match is weak. Clone sizes are given selectively: once, few, many, or a class where the clone is expanded.

>TRBV7-9|.|TRBJ1-6|.
CASSSGFGDSLRF
TGTGCCAGCAGTTCGGGGTTCGGGGACTCCCTCCGCTTT
>TRBV10-3|many|TRBJ2-2|.
CAISEVRPPGELFF
TGTGCCATCAGTGAAGTGAGACCACCCGGGGAGCTGTTTTTT
>TRBV5-1|many|TRBJ1-1|.
CATYDTLNTEAFF
TGCGCCACCTATGACACCCTTAACACTGAAGCTTTCTTT
>TRBV11-3|many|TRBJ2-5|TRBD2
CASSLRGLREGQETQYF
TGTGCCAGCAGCTTAAGAGGGTTGCGGGAGGGCCAAGAGACCCAGTACTTC
>TRBV9|.|TRBJ2-3|TRBD2
CASTSVLAGGLTDTQYF
TGTGCCAGCACCTCCGTACTAGCGGGAGGTTTAACAGATACGCAGTATTTT
>TRBV7-2|.|TRBJ1-2|.
CASSHGQLYGYTF
TGTGCCAGCAGCCACGGACAGCTCTATGGCTACACCTTC
>TRBV5-1|many|TRBJ2-7|TRBD2
CASSSDGTSGNQQYF
TGCGCCAGCAGCTCGGACGGGACTAGCGGGAATCAGCAGTACTTC
>TRBV7-2|.|TRBJ1-1|.
CASSPGRANTEAFF
TGTGCCAGCAGCCCCGGCAGGGCAAACACTGAAGCTTTCTTT
>TRBV2|many|TRBJ2-1|.
CASSEEGIVQFF
TGTGCCAGCAGTGAAGAGGGGATAGTGCAGTTCTTC
>TRBV7-9|.|TRBJ2-1|TRBD2
CASSSTRTSVNEQFF
TGTGCCAGCAGCTCGACCCGGACTAGCGTAAATGAGCAGTTCTTC
>TRBV7-8|.|TRBJ2-2|.
CASSFRGRETGYLFF
TGTGCCAGCAGCTTCAGGGGGAGGGAAACCGGGTATCTGTTTTTT